This T cell receptor (beta chain) was recorded in a study of T-cell reconstitution after alpha-beta-depleted transplantation in children. Germline lookup yields CDR1 SNHLY and CDR2 FYNNEI. The CDR3 totals 14 residues. V shed 1 base and J shed 4 bases, with 11 bases lying between them. A library of TCRbeta sequences, prepared with unique molecular identifiers, was generated. TCRdb processed the PCR reads anew with MiXCR; each CDR3 protein has one entry. The data show a few hundred thousand distinct CDR3 sequences, with 18% seen just once and over 3% held by the top ten. This clonotype turned up a few times.

This chain uses TRBV2 with TRBJ2-7; D might be TRBD2 (6 bases). The sample consisted of PBMCs from the stem cell graft donor, taken from the stem cell graft. This clonotype was obtained from a human donor who donated a stem cell graft to a child with acute lymphoblastic leukemia. For the CDR3, the DNA is TGTGCCAGCAGTGAAGACGGGAGATCATACGAGCAGTACTTC. Residues: CASSEDGRSYEQYF.